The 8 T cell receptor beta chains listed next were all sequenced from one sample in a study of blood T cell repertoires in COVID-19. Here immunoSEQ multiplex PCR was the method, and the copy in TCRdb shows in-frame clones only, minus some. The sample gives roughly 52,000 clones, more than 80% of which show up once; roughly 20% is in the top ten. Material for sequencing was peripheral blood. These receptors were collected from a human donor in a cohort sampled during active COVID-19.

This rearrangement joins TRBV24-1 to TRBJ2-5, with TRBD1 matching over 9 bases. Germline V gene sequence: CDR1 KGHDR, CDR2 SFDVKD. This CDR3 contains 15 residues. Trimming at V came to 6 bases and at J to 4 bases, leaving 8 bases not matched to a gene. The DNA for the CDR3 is TGTGCCACCAGTCGAGCGACAGGGGGTCGAGAGACCCAGTACTTC. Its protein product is CATSRATGGRETQYF.

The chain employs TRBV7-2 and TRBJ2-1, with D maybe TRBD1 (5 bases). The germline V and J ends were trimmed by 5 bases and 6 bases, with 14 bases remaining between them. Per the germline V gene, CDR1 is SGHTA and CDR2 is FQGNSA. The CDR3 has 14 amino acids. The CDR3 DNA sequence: TGTGCCAGCAGCACCCTAGGGGCTTCCAATGAGCAGTTCTTC. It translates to CASSTLGASNEQFF.

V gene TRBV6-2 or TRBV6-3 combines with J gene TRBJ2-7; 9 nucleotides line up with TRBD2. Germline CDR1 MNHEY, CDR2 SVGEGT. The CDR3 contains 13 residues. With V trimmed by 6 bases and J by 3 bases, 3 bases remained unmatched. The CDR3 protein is CASSQAGGYEQYF. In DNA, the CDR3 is TGTGCCAGCAGCCAAGCGGGAGGCTACGAGCAGTACTTC.

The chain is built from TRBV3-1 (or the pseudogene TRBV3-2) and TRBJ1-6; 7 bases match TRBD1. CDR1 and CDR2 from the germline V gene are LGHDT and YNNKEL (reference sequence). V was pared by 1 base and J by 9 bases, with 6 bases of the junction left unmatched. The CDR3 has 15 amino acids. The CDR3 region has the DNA TGTGCCAGCAGCCAAGTGCAGGGGGTAGGTTCACCCCTCCACTTT. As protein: CASSQVQGVGSPLHF.

The CDR3 sequence: CASRDRTGGLYEQYF. As DNA, the CDR3 is TGTGCCAGCAGAGATAGGACAGGGGGGTTATACGAGCAGTACTTC. The chain carries TRBV6-6 and TRBJ2-7; TRBD1 agrees at 10 bases. Unmatched junction bases numbered 9, after V lost 6 bases and J lost 4 bases. This CDR3 spans 15 amino acids. Germline CDR1 is MNHNY and CDR2 is SVGAGI (reference sequence).

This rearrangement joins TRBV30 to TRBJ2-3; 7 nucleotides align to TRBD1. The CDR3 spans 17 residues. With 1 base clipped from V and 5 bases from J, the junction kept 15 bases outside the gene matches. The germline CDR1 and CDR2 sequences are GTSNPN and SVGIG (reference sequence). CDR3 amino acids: CAWSDQWGRGFRDTQYF. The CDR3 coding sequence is TGTGCCTGGAGTGATCAATGGGGCAGGGGGTTCCGAGATACGCAGTATTTT.

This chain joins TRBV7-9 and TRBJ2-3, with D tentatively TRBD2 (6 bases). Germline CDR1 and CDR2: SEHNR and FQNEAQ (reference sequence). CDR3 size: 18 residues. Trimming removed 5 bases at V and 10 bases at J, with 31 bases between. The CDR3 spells CASSQARSGLIFPPAQYF. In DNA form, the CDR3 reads TGTGCCAGCAGCCAAGCTCGATCGGGACTGATCTTTCCCCCCGCGCAGTATTTT.

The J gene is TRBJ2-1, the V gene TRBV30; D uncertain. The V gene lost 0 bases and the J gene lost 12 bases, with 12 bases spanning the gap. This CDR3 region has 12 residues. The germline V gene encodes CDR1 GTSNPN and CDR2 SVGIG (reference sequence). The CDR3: CAWSVLDSRQFF. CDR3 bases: TGTGCCTGGAGTGTCCTAGATAGCAGGCAGTTCTTC.